Presented here are 10 T cell receptor beta chains from one specimen sequenced in a study of blood T cell repertoires in COVID-19. Libraries were prepared by immunoSEQ multiplex PCR; TCRdb keeps only in-frame clonotypes and omits some of them. In the table there are hundreds of thousands of clones, 75% to 95% of which are singletons. Input material: PBMCs or T cells enriched from blood (not recorded which). The source is a woman under 30 who had recovered from COVID-19.

Only a few counts were recorded for this clone. J is TRBJ1-4 and V is TRBV4-3, with a tentative D call TRBD1 (6 bases). Germline loops: CDR1 LGHNA, CDR2 YSLEER. The germline V and J ends were trimmed by 0 bases and 11 bases, with 16 bases remaining between them. This CDR3 contains 15 residues. The chain's CDR3 is CASSQDPNRVGKLFF. CDR3 in DNA: TGCGCCAGCAGCCAAGATCCCAACAGGGTCGGTAAACTGTTTTTT.

J is TRBJ2-6 and V is TRBV9; 10 bases align to TRBD1. Germline assignment: CDR1 SGDLS and CDR2 YYNGEE. The CDR3 totals 21 residues. V was pared by 2 bases and J by 0 bases, with 14 bases of the junction left unmatched. The CDR3 here is CASSVRSVPGQGYSGANVLTF. CDR3 DNA: TGTGCCAGCAGCGTGAGGAGTGTTCCGGGACAGGGGTACTCTGGGGCCAACGTCCTGACTTTC. The whole variable domain, filled in from reference TRBV9 and TRBJ2-6, reads DSGVTQTPKHLITATGQRVTLRCSPRSGDLSVYWYQQSLDQGLQFLIQYYNGEERAKGNILERFSAQQFPDLHSELNLSSLELGDSALYFCASSVRSVPGQGYSGANVLTFGAGSRLTVL.

This clone has just one count. The chain has TRBV27 and TRBJ1-2, with D maybe TRBD1 (6 bases). Trimming cost V 5 bases and J 3 bases, with 16 bases left between them. Germline CDR1 reads MNHEY; CDR2 reads SMNVEV (reference sequence). This CDR3 spans 15 amino acids. The CDR3 DNA is TGTGCCAGCAGTCTTAAACCGGACAGCTACTATGGCTACACCTTC. Translated: CASSLKPDSYYGYTF.

V and J are TRBV2 and TRBJ2-2; TRBD1 matches 7 bases. The ends lost 5 bases at V and 4 bases at J; junction bases unmatched: 10. The CDR3 is 16 amino acids. Germline lookup yields CDR1 SNHLY and CDR2 FYNNEI. The CDR3 region is CASSLTGRHGTGELFF. In DNA form, the CDR3 reads TGTGCCAGCAGTTTGACAGGGCGTCATGGCACCGGGGAGCTGTTTTTT. The full variable domain, completed using reference TRBV2 and TRBJ2-2, is EPEVTQTPSHQVTQMGQEVILRCVPISNHLYFYWYRQILGQKVEFLVSFYNNEISEKSEIFDDQFSVERPDGSNFTLKIRSTKLEDSAMYFCASSLTGRHGTGELFFGEGSRLTVL.

CDR3 amino acids: CASSEKAGGVDTQYF. The CDR3 DNA reads as TGTGCCAGCAGTGAGAAGGCGGGGGGTGTAGATACGCAGTATTTT. This sequence joins TRBV6-4 and TRBJ2-3, with 8 bases aligning to TRBD2. Germline-derived CDR1 and CDR2 are MRHNA and SNTAGT. V trimming: 3 bases; J trimming: 5 bases; junction bases outside the gene matches: 7. The CDR3 is made up of 15 amino acids.

The chain combines TRBV7-9 with TRBJ2-1; D possibly corresponds to TRBD1 (7 bases). V was pared by 5 bases and J by 4 bases, with 15 bases between. The CDR3 sequence is 15 residues long. Germline CDR1 and CDR2: SEHNR and FQNEAQ (reference sequence). CDR3 sequence: CASSLGAGQYNEQFF. CDR3 nucleotide sequence: TGTGCCAGCAGCCTAGGGGCGGGACAGTACAATGAGCAGTTCTTC.

This chain links TRBV19 with TRBJ1-1; D is perhaps TRBD1 (5 bases). The CDR3 is 12 residues long. V was cut by 7 bases and J by 3 bases, with 9 bases left in between. Per germline, CDR1 LNHDA and CDR2 SQIVND (reference sequence). CDR3 protein: CASIWGDTEAFF. CDR3 sequence (DNA): TGTGCCAGTATCTGGGGGGACACTGAAGCTTTCTTT.

The count of this clone is one. The rearrangement uses TRBV5-1 and TRBJ1-1; 7 bases are a match to TRBD1. With 6 bases clipped from V and 5 bases from J, the junction kept 13 bases outside the gene matches. Germline V gives CDR1 SGHRS, CDR2 YFSETQ. There are 15 residues in the CDR3. The DNA for the CDR3 is TGCGCCAGCACACTAACTACAGGGGAAGGGACTGAAGCTTTCTTT. Amino acid sequence: CASTLTTGEGTEAFF.

The chain combines TRBV7-6 with TRBJ2-1, with TRBD2 matching 12 bases. The V and J ends lost 0 bases and 7 bases, in that order; junction bases with no gene match: 7. The CDR3 has 17 residues. The germline V gene encodes CDR1 SGHVS and CDR2 FNYEAQ. CDR3 nucleotides: TGTGCCAGCAGCTTAGCCCTAGCGGGAGGGTTTCTTAATGAGCAGTTCTTC. Encoded protein: CASSLALAGGFLNEQFF.

The J gene is TRBJ1-1, the V gene TRBV18; 9 bases align to TRBD1. The CDR3 spans 16 residues. The junction had 7 bases not matched to a gene; V was cut back by 5 bases and J by 0 bases. Germline V gene data show CDR1 as KGHSH and CDR2 as LQKENI. The CDR3 sequence is CASSVGTGRLNTEAFF. For the CDR3, the DNA is TGTGCCAGCTCAGTCGGGACAGGGCGGTTGAACACTGAAGCTTTCTTT.